This T cell receptor (beta chain) appears in the sequencing data of a study of blood T cell repertoires in COVID-19. TCRdb's copy holds only in-frame clones and misses some; the assay was immunoSEQ multiplex PCR. Among approximately 140,000 clones listed, 80% to 85% were seen once. V gave up 6 bases and J gave up 2 bases; unmatched junction bases: 10. CDR1 is MRHNA, CDR2 SNTAGT, per germline. The CDR3 runs 16 residues. Input material: PBMCs or T cells enriched from blood (not recorded which). The rearrangement links TRBV6-4 to TRBJ2-1; the match to TRBD1 covers 7 bases. The source of this sequence is a middle-aged man with acute COVID-19. The CDR3 loop is CASSHTGATTYNEQFF. In DNA form, the CDR3 reads TGTGCCAGCAGCCATACAGGGGCCACCACCTACAATGAGCAGTTCTTC.